This T cell receptor (beta chain) emerged from a study of coeliac disease. This table comes from immunoSEQ multiplex PCR, and its TCRdb copy is limited to in-frame clones, with some not included. The repertoire has some 6,500 clones, about 62% of them found once; the top ten carry around 21%. Study-wide findings and caveats: Cross-contamination between intraepithelial and lamina propria cells was possible. Of coeliac lamina propria samples, about 50% of the 18 held published gliadin-specific TRB sequences, versus 1 of 6 controls.

V was trimmed by 2 bases and J by 2 bases, leaving 9 bases between them. The germline V gene has CDR1 LNHDA and CDR2 SQIVND (reference sequence). The CDR3 has 14 amino acids. Regarding this clone: Antigen specificity is unknown.

The specimen was lymphocytes from the gut lamina propria. V usage is TRBV19 and J usage is TRBJ1-1, with D maybe TRBD1 (5 bases). This TCR derives from a man in his sixties with celiac disease on a gluten-free diet. This CDR3 is CASSIQGLNTEAFF. CDR3 DNA: TGTGCCAGTAGTATACAGGGACTAAACACTGAAGCTTTCTTT. The whole variable domain, remainder taken from reference TRBV19 and TRBJ1-1, is DGGITQSPKYLFRKEGQNVTLSCEQNLNHDAMYWYRQDPGQGLRLIYYSQIVNDFQKGDIAEGYSVSREKKESFPLTVTSAQKNPTAFYLCASSIQGLNTEAFFGQGTRLTVV.